This T cell receptor beta chain was profiled in a study of blood T cell repertoires in COVID-19. At the level of the study: Acute-phase and convalescent COVID-19 samples originated in the United States, Italy and Spain. PBMCs, B-cell-depleted T cells, or T cells were the source of the cDNA or gDNA that made up the material.

The CDR3 extends over 19 amino acids. V shed 4 bases and J 2 bases; nucleotides not matched to a gene: 11. CDR1 is SGHVS and CDR2 is FQNEAQ in the germline V gene. Under the authors' procedure: Quantification of nucleated cells was approximated via reference gene primer amplification. Produced via immunoSEQ multiplex PCR; TCRdb's table is partial and in-frame only. That table furnishes V, J and clone size, whereas the DNA furnished D and trimming. The table includes hundreds of thousands of clones, more than 80% detected once. This sequence was found in a woman aged 30 to 39 with COVID-19, enrolled during active disease. Material for sequencing was peripheral blood. The V gene is TRBV7-8, the J gene TRBJ2-1, with 13 bases fitting TRBD2. The CDR3 nucleotides are TGTGCCAGCAGCTCCCTAGCCGGGACTAGCGGGAAAACCTACAATGAGCAGTTCTTC. This encodes CASSSLAGTSGKTYNEQFF.